In this sample, the clone carrying this TCR beta chain turned up many times. Profiling that covered TCR beta VDJ and CDR3 relied on genomic DNA as its template. MiXCR, applied by TCRdb to the reads, yields one record per CDR3 protein. The table records more than 95,000 distinct CDR3 sequences, approximately 40% of them present only once. This entry comes from a study of CD8+CD57+ T cells in acquired aplastic anemia. Sequenced patients had shown CD8+CD57+ cell expansion by flow cytometry. V lost 4 bases and J lost 4, with 19 bases in between. This CDR3 region has 16 residues. Germline V gene lookup returns CDR1 SEHNR and CDR2 FQNEAQ (reference sequence).

The sequenced sample consisted of sorted CD4+, CD8+, or CD8+CD57+ T cells (not recorded which) from PBMCs. This TCR was sampled from a human donor with aplastic anemia. V gene TRBV7-9 combines with J gene TRBJ2-5, with D tentatively TRBD2 (5 bases). The chain's CDR3 is CASSSESVSGGETQYF. CDR3 DNA: TGTGCCAGCAGCTCCGAATCTGTCAGCGGAGGAGAGACCCAGTACTTC.